Sequencing of this TCR beta chain was carried out in a study of T cell responses to AZD1222 COVID-19 vaccine. The study, taken as a whole, reports: Elevations in Spike-specific TCR breadth and depth followed administration of two AZD1222 doses. Unmutated regions of variants are reportedly targeted by nearly half of spike-specific TCRs. The CD4 TCRs associated with vaccination extended across spike and predominated at 160-218 and 743-854.

The assay was immunoSEQ multiplex PCR, and TCRdb's table has in-frame clones only and misses some. The sample has 100,000 to 150,000 clones; approximately 88% are singletons. Germline V gene sequence: CDR1 SGHKS, CDR2 YYEKEE (reference sequence). V shed 5 bases and J shed 4 bases, with 10 bases lying between them. This CDR3 is built from 13 residues. Note on this clone: The target antigen is unknown.

The sequence was obtained from an adult in good health. The sample was peripheral blood, taken on day 0 of AZD1222 vaccination. The chain uses TRBV5-5 and TRBJ1-5; D unresolved. The CDR3 reads CASRVGGNQPQHF. CDR3 bases: TGTGCCAGCAGGGTAGGCGGAAATCAGCCCCAGCATTTT.